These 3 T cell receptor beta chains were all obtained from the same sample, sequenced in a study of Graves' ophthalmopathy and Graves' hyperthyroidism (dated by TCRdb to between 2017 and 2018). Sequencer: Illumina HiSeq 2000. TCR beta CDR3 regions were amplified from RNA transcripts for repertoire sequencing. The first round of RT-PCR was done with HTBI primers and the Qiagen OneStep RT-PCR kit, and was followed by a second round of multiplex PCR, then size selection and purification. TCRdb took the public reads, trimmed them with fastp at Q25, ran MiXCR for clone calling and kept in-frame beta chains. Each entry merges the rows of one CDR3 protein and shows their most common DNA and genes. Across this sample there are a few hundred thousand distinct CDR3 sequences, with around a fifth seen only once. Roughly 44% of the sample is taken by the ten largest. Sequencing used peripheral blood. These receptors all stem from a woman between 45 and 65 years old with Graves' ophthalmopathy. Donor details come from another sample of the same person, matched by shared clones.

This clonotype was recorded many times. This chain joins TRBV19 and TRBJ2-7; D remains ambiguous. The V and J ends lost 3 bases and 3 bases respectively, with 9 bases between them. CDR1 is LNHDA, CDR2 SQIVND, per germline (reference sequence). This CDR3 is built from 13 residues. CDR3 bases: TGTGCCAGTAGTATTAAGCAAAACTACGAGCAGTACTTC. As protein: CASSIKQNYEQYF.

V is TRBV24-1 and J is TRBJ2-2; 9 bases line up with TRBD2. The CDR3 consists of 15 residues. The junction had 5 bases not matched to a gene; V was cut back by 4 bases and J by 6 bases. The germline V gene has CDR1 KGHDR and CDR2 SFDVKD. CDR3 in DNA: TGTGCCACCAGTGACGGACTAGCGAAGTCCGGGGAGCTGTTTTTT. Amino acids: CATSDGLAKSGELFF.

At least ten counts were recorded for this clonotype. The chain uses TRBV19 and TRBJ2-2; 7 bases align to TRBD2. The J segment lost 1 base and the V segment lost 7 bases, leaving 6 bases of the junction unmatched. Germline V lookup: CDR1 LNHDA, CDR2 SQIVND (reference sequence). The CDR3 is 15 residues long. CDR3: CASMGGRRNTGELFF. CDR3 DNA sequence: TGTGCCAGTATGGGCGGGAGACGGAACACCGGGGAGCTGTTTTTT.